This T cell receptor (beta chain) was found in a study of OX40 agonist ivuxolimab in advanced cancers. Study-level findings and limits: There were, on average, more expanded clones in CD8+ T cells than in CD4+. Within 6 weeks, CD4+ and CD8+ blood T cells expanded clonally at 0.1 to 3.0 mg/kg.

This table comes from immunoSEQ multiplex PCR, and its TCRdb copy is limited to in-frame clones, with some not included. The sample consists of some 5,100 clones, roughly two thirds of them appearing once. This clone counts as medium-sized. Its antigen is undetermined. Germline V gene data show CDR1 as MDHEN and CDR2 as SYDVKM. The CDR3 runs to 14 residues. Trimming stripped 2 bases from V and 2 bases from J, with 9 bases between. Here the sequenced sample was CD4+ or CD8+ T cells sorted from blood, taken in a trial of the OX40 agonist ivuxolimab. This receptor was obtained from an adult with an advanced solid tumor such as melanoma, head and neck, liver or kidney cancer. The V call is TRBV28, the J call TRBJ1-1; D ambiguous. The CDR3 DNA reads TGTGCCAGCAGTTTAACCCGTACAAACACTGAAGCTTTCTTT. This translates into CASSLTRTNTEAFF.